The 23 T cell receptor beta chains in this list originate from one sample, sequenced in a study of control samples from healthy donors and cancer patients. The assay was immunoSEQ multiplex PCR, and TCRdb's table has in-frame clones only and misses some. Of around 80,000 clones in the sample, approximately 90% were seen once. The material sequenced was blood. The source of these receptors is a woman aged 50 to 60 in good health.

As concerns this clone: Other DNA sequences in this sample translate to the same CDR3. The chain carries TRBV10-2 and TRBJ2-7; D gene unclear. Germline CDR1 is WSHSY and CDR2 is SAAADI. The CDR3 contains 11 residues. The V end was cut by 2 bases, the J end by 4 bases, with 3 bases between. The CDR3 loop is CASSEAYEQYF. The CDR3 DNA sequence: TGCGCCAGCAGTGAGGCTTACGAGCAGTACTTC.

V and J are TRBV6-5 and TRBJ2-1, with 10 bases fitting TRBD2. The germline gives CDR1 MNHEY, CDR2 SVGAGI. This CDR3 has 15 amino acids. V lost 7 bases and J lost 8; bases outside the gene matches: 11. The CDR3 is CASTSGGAVRDEQFF. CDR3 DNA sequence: TGTGCCAGCACGAGCGGGGGGGCCGTGAGGGATGAGCAGTTCTTC.

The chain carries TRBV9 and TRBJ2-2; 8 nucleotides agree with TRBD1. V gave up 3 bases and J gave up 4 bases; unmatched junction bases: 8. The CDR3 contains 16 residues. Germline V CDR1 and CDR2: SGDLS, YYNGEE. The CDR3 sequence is CASSGPRGRGTGELFF. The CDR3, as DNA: TGTGCCAGCAGCGGACCCAGGGGGCGCGGCACCGGGGAGCTGTTTTTT.

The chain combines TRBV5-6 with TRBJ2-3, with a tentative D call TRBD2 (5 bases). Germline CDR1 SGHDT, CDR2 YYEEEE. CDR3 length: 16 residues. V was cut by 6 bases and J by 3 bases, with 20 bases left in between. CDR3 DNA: TGTGCCAGCACCCCCGGGATTGGAGCGGCGACAGATACGCAGTATTTT. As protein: CASTPGIGAATDTQYF.

CDR3 sequence: CASSVGGGPNSPLHF. Written as DNA, the CDR3 is TGTGCCAGCAGCGTAGGTGGGGGCCCCAATTCACCCCTCCACTTT. V and J are TRBV9 and TRBJ1-6, with D perhaps matching TRBD1 (6 bases). The germline V gene has CDR1 SGDLS and CDR2 YYNGEE. The CDR3 contains 15 residues. V lost 0 bases and J 7 bases, leaving 11 bases between the germline ends.

CDR3 in DNA: TGTGCCAGCAGCTGGGGACAGGGGGCAGTTGGCAATCAGCCCCAGCATTTT. It translates to CASSWGQGAVGNQPQHF. This chain uses TRBV5-6 with TRBJ1-5; 12 nucleotides line up with TRBD1. Germline values: CDR1 SGHDT, CDR2 YYEEEE. V trimming: 3 bases; J trimming: 2 bases; junction bases outside the gene matches: 6. The CDR3 totals 17 residues.

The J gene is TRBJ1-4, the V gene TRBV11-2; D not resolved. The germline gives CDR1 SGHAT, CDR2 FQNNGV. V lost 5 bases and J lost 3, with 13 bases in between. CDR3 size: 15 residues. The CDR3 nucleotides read TGTGCCAGCAGCAATGCAGGCCGTTCTAATGAAAAACTGTTTTTT. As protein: CASSNAGRSNEKLFF. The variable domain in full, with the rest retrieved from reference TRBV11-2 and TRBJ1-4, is EAGVAQSPRYKIIEKRQSVAFWCNPISGHATLYWYQQILGQGPKLLIQFQNNGVVDDSQLPKDRFSAERLKGVDSTLKIQPAKLEDSAVYLCASSNAGRSNEKLFFGSGTQLSVL.

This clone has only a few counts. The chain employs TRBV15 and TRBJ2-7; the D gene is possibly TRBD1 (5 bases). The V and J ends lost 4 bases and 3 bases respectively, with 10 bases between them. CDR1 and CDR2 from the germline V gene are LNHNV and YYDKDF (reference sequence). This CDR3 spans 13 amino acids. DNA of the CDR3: TGTGCCACCAGCAAAAAAACAGGCTACGAGCAGTACTTC. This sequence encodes CATSKKTGYEQYF.

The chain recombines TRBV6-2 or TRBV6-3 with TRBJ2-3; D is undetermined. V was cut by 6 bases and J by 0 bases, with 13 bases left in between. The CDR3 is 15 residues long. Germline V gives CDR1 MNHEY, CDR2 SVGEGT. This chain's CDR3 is CASSHRRKSTDTQYF. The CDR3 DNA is TGTGCCAGCAGCCACAGAAGAAAAAGCACAGATACGCAGTATTTT.

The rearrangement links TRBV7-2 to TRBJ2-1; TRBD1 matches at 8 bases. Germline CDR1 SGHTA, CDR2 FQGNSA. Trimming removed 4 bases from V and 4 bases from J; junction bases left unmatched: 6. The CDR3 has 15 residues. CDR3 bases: TGTGCCAGCAGCTCGACGGGACAGGCATACAATGAGCAGTTCTTC. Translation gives CASSSTGQAYNEQFF.

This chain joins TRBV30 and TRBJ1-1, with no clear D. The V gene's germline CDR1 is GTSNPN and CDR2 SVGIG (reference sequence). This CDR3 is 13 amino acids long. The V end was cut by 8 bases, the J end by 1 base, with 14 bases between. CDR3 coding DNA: TGTGCCGGAACCCGACTGGCGAACACTGAAGCTTTCTTT. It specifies CAGTRLANTEAFF.

The CDR3 sequence: CASSYGDRVGEQYF. In nucleotides, the CDR3 is TGTGCCAGCAGCTACGGAGACAGGGTTGGGGAGCAGTACTTC. The chain couples TRBV11-2 to TRBJ2-7; TRBD1 agrees at 7 bases. V was clipped by 4 bases and J by 7 bases; unmatched bases: 10. The CDR3 length is 14 residues. Germline CDR1 SGHAT, CDR2 FQNNGV.

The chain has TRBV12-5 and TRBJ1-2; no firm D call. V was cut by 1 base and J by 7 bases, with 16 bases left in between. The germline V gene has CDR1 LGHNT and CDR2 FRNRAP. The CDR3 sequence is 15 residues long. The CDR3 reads CASGLALQGSGGYTF. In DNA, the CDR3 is TGTGCTAGTGGTTTGGCCCTACAAGGATCTGGTGGCTACACCTTC.

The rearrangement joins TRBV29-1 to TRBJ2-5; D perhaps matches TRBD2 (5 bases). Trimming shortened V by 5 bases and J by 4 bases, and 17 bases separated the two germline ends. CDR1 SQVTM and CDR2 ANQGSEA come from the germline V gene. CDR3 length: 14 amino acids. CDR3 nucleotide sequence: TGCAGCGTTAAGGCCCCGAGGGAATCAGAGACCCAGTACTTC. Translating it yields CSVKAPRESETQYF.

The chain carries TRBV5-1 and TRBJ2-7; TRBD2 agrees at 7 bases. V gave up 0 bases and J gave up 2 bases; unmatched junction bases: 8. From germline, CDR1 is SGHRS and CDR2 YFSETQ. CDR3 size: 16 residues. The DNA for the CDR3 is TGCGCCAGCAGCTTGGGAGCGGGGAGGACAACCTACGAGCAGTACTTC. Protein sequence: CASSLGAGRTTYEQYF.

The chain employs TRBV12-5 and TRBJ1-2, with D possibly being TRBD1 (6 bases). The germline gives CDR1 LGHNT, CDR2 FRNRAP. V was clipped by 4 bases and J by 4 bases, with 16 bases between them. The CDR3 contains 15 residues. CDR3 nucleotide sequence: TGTGCTAGTGGTTCCTACCAGGGACATCTCTATGGCTACACCTTC. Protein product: CASGSYQGHLYGYTF.

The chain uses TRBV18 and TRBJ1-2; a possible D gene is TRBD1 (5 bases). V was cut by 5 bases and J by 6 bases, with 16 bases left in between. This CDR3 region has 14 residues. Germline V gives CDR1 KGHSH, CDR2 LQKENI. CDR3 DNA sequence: TGTGCCAGCTCAGCGACAGCTACCCCTAATGGCTACACCTTC. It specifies CASSATATPNGYTF.

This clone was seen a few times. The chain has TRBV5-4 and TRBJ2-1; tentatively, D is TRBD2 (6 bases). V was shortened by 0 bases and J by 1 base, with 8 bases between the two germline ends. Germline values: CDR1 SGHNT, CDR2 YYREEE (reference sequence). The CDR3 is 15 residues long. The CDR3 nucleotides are TGTGCCAGCAGCTTGGGGGGGAGGTCCTACAATGAGCAGTTCTTC. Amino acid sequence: CASSLGGRSYNEQFF.

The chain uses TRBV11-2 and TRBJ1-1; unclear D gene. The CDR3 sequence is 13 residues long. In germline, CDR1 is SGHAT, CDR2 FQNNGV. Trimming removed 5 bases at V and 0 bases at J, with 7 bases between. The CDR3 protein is CASSPQLNTEAFF. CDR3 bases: TGTGCCAGCAGCCCACAGTTGAACACTGAAGCTTTCTTT.

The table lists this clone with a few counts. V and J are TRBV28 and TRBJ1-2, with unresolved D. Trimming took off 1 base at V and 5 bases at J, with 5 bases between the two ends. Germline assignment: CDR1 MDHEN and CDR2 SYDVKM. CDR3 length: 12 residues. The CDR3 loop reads CASSLSEYGYTF. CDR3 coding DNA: TGTGCCAGCAGTTTATCTGAGTATGGCTACACCTTC.

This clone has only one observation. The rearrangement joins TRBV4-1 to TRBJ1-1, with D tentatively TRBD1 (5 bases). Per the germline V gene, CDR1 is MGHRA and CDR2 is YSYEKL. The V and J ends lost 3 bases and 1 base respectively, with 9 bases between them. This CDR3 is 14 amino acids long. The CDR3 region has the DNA TGCGCCAGCAGCCAGCCACAGGCGAACACTGAAGCTTTCTTT. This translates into CASSQPQANTEAFF.

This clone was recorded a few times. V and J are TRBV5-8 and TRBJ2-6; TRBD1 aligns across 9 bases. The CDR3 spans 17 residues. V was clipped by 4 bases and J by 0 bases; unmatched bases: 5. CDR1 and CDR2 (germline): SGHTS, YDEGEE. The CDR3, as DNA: TGTGCCAGCAGCCCCAGGGACAGGGACTCTGGGGCCAACGTCCTGACTTTC. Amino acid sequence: CASSPRDRDSGANVLTF.

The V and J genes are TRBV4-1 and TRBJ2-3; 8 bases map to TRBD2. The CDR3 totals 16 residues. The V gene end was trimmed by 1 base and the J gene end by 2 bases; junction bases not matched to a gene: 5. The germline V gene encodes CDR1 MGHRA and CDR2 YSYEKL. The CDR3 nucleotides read TGCGCCAGCAGCCAAGGCTACGGGGGGGCCACAGATACGCAGTATTTT. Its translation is CASSQGYGGATDTQYF.